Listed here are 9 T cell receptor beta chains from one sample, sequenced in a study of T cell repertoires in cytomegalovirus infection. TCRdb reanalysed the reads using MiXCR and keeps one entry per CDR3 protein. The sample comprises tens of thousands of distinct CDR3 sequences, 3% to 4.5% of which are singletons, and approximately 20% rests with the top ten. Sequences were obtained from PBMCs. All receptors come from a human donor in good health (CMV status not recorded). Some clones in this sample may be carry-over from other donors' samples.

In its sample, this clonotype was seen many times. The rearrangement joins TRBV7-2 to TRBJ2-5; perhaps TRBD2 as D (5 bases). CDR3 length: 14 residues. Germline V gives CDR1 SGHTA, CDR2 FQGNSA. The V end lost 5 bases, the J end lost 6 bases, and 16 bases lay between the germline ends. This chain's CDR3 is CASSGGASWKTQYF. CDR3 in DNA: TGTGCCAGCAGCGGAGGCGCCTCTTGGAAGACCCAGTACTTC.

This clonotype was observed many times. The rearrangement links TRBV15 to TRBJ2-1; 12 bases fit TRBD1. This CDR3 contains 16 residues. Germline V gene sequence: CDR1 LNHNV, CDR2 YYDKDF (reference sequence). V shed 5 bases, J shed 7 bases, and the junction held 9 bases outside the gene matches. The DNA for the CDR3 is TGTGCCACCAGCTCCTGGGACAGGGGGCTTTTAAATGAGCAGTTCTTC. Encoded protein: CATSSWDRGLLNEQFF.

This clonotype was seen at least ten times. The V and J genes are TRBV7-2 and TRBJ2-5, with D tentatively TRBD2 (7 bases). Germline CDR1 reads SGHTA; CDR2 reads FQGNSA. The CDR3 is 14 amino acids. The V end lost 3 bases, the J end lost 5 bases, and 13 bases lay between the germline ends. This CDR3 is CASSLSRGAETQYF. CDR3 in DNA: TGTGCCAGCAGCTTGTCACGGGGGGCTGAGACCCAGTACTTC. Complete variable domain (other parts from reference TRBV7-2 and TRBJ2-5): GAGVSQSPSNKVTEKGKDVELRCDPISGHTALYWYRQSLGQGLEFLIYFQGNSAPDKSGLPSDRFSAERTGGSVSTLTIQRTQQEDSAVYLCASSLSRGAETQYFGPGTRLLVL.

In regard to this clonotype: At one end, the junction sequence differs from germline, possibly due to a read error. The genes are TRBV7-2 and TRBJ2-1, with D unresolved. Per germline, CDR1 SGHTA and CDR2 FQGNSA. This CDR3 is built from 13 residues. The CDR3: CASSLNNYSEQFF. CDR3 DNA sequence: TGTGCCAGCAGCTTAAATAACTACAGTGAGCAGTTCTTC.

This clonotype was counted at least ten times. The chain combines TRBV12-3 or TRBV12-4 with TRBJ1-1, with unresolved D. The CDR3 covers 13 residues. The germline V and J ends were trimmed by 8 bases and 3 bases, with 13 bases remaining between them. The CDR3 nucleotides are TGTGCCAGCTCCCTCCGGGTCCACACTGAAGCTTTCTTT. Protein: CASSLRVHTEAFF.

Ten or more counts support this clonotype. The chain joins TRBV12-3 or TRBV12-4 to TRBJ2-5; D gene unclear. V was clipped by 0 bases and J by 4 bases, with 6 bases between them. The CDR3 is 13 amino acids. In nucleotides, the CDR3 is TGTGCCAGCAGTTTAGCTCAGAGAGAGACCCAGTACTTC. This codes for CASSLAQRETQYF.

In nucleotides, the CDR3 is TGTGCCATCAGTGATGGTGCCGAAGATACGCAGTATTTT. Its translation is CAISDGAEDTQYF. The chain uses TRBV10-3 and TRBJ2-3; no definite D call. The germline V gene encodes CDR1 ENHRY and CDR2 SYGVKD. The V end was cut by 3 bases, the J end by 5 bases, with 9 bases between. The length of the CDR3 is 13 residues.

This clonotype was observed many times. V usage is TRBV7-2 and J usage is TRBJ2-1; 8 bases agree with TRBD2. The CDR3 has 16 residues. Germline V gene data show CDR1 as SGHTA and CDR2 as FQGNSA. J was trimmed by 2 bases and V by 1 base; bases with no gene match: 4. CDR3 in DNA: TGTGCCAGCAGCTTAGTGGTTAGCGGGACCTACAATGAGCAGTTCTTC. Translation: CASSLVVSGTYNEQFF.

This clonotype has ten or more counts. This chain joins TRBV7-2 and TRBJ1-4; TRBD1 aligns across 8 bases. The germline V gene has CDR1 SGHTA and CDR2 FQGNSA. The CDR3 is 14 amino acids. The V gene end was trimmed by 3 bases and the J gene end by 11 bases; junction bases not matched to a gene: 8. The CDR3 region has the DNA TGTGCCAGCAGCTTTGGGACAGGACGGGGGAAACTGTTTTTT. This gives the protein CASSFGTGRGKLFF.